This T cell receptor (beta chain) derives from a study of blood T cells in healthy people across ages. Findings and caveats of the study: The study found TCR beta diversity correlated strongly with naive T cell percentage. For the donors, CMV status was unknown and possibly confounded expanded clonotype changes.

Then a second PCR, running about 6 to 11 cycles, was carried out with a sample-barcoded 5' primer and a J-beta primer mix. Each cDNA molecule was tagged by a template-switch adaptor that had 12 random nucleotides. TCRdb independently ran MiXCR on the 5' RACE reads; one entry per CDR3 protein. The sample carries approximately 780,000 distinct CDR3 sequences, roughly 26% recorded once. Remarks on this clonotype: As yet, its antigen is unknown.

The CDR3 covers 12 residues. Germline V gene lookup returns CDR1 SGHTA and CDR2 FQGNSA. Another study also made use of these data, one on T cells of mothers and their children. That work contributes: At a sensitivity of about 100 clones per million clonotypes, no persistent microchimeric T cell clones appeared.

The sequencing sample was made of blood. This rearrangement joins TRBV7-2 to TRBJ2-5; D is uncertain. The J call may be in error: the DNA end matches TRBJ2-1 better. The receptor was derived from a boy between 10 and 17 years old in good health. The CDR3, as DNA: TGTGCCAGCAGCTTTGGCCTAAATGAGCAGTTCTTC. Its protein is CASSFGLNEQFF.